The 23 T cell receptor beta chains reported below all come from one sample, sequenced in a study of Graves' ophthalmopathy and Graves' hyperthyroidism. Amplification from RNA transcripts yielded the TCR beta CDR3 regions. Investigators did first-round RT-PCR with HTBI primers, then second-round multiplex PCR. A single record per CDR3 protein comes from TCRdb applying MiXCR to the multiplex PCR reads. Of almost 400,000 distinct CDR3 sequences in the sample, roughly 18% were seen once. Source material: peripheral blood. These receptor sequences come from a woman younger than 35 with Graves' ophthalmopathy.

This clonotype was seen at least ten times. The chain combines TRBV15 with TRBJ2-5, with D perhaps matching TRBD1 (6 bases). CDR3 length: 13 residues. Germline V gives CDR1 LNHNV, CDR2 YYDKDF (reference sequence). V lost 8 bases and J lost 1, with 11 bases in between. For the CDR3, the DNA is TGTGCCACCCAGGACAGTTTCCAAGAGACCCAGTACTTC. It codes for CATQDSFQETQYF. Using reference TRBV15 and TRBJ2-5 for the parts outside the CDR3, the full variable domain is DAMVIQNPRYQVTQFGKPVTLSCSQTLNHNVMYWYQQKSSQAPKLLFHYYDKDFNNEADTPDNFQSRRPNTSFCFLDIRSPGLGDTAMYLCATQDSFQETQYFGPGTRLLVL.

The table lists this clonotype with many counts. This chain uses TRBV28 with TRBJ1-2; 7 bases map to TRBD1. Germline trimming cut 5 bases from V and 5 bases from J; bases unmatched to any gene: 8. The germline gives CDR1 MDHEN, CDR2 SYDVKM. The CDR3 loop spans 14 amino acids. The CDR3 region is CASSGQGGAYGYTF. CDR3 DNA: TGTGCCAGCAGTGGGCAGGGGGGCGCGTATGGCTACACCTTC.

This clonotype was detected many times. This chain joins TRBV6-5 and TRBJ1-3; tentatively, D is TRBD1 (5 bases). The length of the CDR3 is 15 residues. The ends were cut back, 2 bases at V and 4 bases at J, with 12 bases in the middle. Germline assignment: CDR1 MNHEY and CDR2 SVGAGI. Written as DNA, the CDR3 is TGTGCCAGCAGTTACCCGCCGGGGGGAGGAAACACCATATATTTT. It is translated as CASSYPPGGGNTIYF.

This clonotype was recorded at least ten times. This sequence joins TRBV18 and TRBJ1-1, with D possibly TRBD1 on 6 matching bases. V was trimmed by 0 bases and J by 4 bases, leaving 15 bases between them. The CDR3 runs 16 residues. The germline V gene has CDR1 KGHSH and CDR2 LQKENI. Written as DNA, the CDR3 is TGTGCCAGCTCACCACCGCACAGACAGGATGTCACTGAAGCTTTCTTT. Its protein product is CASSPPHRQDVTEAFF.

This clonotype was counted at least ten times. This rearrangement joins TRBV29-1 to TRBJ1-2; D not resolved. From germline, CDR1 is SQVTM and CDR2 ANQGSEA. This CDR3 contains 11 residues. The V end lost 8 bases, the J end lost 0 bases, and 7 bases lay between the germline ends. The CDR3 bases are TGCAGCTTTGGGGCTAACTATGGCTACACCTTC. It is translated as CSFGANYGYTF.

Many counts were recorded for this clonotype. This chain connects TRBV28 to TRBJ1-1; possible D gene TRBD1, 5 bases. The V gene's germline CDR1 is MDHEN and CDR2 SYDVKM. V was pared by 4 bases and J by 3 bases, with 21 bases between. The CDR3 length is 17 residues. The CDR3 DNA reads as TGTGCCAGCAGTTCCCTAGGGGCGGGTCCGAGGGACACTGAAGCTTTCTTT. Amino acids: CASSSLGAGPRDTEAFF.

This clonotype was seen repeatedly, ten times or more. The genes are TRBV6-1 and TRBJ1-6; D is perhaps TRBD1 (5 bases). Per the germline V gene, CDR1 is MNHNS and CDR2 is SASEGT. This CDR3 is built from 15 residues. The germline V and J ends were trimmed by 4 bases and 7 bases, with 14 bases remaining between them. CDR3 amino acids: CASSGPGLLNSPLHF. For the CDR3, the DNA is TGTGCCAGCAGTGGGCCGGGACTGTTAAATTCACCCCTCCACTTT.

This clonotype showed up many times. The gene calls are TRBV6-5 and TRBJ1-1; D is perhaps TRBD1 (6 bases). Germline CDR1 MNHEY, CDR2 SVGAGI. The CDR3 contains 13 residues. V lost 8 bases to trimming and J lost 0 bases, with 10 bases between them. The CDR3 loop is CASLEGVNTEAFF. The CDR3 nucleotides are TGTGCCAGCTTAGAGGGGGTGAACACTGAAGCTTTCTTT.

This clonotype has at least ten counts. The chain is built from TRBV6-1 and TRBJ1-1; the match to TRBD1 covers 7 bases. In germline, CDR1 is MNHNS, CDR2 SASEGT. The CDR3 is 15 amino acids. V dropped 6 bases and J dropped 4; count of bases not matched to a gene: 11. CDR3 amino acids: CASSEIQGVVTEAFF. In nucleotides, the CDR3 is TGTGCCAGCAGCGAGATCCAGGGGGTAGTCACTGAAGCTTTCTTT.

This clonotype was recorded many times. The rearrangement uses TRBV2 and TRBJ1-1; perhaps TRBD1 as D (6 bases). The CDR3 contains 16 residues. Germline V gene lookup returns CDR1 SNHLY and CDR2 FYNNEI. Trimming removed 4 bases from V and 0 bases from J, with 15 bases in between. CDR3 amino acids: CASSGRLDSMNTEAFF. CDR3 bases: TGTGCCAGCAGTGGGCGTCTGGACAGCATGAACACTGAAGCTTTCTTT.

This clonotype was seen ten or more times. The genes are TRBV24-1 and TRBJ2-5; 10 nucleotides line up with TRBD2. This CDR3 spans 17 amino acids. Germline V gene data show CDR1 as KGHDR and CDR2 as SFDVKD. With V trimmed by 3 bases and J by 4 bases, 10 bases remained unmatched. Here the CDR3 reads CATSDPPSGGRGETQYF. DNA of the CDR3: TGTGCCACCAGTGATCCACCTAGCGGGGGTAGGGGAGAGACCCAGTACTTC.

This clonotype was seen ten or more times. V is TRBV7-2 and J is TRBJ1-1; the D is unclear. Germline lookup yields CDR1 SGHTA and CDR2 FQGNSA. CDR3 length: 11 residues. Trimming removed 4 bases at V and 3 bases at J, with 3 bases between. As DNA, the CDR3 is TGTGCCAGCAGCTCCCACACTGAAGCTTTCTTT. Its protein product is CASSSHTEAFF.

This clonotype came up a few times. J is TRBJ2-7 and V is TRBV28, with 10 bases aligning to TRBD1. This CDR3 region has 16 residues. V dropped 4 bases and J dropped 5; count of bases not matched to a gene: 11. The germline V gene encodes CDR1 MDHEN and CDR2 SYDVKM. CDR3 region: CASSYSIPGQGNEQYF. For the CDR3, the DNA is TGTGCCAGCAGTTACTCCATACCGGGACAGGGGAACGAGCAGTACTTC.

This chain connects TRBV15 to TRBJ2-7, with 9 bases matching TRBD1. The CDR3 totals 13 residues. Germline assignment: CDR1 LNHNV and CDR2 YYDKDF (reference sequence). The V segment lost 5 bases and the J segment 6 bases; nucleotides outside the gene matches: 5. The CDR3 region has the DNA TGTGCCACCAGCCGGACAGGGGATGGCGAGCAGTACTTC. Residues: CATSRTGDGEQYF.

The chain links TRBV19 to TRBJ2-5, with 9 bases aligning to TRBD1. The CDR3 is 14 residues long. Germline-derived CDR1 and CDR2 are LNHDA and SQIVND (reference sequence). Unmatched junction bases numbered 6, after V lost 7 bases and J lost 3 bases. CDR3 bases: TGTGCCAGTAACCAACAGGGGGCGAAAGAGACCCAGTACTTC. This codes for CASNQQGAKETQYF.

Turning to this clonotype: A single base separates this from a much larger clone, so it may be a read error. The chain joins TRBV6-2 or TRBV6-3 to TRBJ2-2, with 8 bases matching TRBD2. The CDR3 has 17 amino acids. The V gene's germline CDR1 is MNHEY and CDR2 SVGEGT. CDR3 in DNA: TGTGCCAGCAGCTACTCGGTACTAGCGGCAAACACCGAGGAGCTGTTTTTT. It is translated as CASSYSVLAANTEELFF.

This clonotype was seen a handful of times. Here the CDR3 DNA reads TGTGCCAGCAGCTTAGTGGTTGGGCAAGAGACCCAGTACTTC. It specifies CASSLVVGQETQYF. The chain recombines TRBV7-2 with TRBJ2-5; D not resolved. Deletions cut 1 base from V and 2 bases from J, with 8 bases between. The germline V gene has CDR1 SGHTA and CDR2 FQGNSA. The CDR3 runs to 14 residues.

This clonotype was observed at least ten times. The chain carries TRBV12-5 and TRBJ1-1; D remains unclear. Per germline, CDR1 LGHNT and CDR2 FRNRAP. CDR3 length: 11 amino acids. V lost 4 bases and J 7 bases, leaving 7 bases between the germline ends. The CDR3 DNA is TGTGCTAGTGGTTCGGGATTTGAAGCTTTCTTT. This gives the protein CASGSGFEAFF. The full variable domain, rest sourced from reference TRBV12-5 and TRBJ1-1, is DARVTQTPRHKVTEMGQEVTMRCQPILGHNTVFWYRQTMMQGLELLAYFRNRAPLDDSGMPKDRFSAEMPDATLATLKIQPSEPRDSAVYFCASGSGFEAFFGQGTRLTVV.

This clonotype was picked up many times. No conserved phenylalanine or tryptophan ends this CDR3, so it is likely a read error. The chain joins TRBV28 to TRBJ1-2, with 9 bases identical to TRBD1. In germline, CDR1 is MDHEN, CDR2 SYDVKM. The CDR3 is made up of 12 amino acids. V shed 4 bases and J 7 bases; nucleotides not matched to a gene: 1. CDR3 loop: CASSYRGLGYTS. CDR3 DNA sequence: TGTGCCAGCAGTTACAGGGGGCTTGGCTACACCTCC.

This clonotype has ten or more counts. DNA for the CDR3: TGTGCCAGCAGCCTTGGGGGCAGAGGCGAGCAGTACTTC. Amino acids: CASSLGGRGEQYF. The rearrangement links TRBV11-2 to TRBJ2-7; tentatively, D is TRBD1 (6 bases). V lost 5 bases, J lost 6 bases, and 14 bases lay in between. Germline CDR1 reads SGHAT; CDR2 reads FQNNGV. The CDR3 totals 13 residues.

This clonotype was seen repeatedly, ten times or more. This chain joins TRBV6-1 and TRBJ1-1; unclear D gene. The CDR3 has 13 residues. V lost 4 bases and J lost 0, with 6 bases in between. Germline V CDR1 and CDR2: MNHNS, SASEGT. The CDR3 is CASSGTVNTEAFF. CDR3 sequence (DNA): TGTGCCAGCAGTGGGACGGTGAACACTGAAGCTTTCTTT.

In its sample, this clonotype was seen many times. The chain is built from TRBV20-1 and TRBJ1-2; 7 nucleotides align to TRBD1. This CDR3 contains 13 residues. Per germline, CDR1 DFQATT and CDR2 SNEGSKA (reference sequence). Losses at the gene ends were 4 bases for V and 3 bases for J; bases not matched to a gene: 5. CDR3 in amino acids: CSAKAQGDYGYTF. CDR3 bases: TGCAGTGCTAAGGCGCAGGGGGACTATGGCTACACCTTC.

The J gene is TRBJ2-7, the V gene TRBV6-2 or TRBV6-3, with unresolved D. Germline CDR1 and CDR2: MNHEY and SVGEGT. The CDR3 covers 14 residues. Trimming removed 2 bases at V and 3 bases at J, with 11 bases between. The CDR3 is CASSYHPKFYEQYF. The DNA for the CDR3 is TGTGCCAGCAGTTACCATCCCAAGTTCTACGAGCAGTACTTC.